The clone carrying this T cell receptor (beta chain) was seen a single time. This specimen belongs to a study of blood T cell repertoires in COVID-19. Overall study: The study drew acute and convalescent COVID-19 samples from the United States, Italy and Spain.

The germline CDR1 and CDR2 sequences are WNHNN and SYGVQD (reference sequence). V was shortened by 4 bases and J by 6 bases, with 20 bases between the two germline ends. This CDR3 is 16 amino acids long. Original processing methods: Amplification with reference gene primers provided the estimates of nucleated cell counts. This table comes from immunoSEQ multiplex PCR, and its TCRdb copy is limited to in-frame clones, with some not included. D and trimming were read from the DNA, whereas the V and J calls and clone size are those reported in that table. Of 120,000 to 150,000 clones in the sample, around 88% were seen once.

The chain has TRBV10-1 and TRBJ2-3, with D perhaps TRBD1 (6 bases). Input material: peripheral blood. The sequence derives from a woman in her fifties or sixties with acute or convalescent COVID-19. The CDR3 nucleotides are TGCGCCAGCAGTGGGGACATCTTAAACTTACACGATACGCAGTATTTT. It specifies CASSGDILNLHDTQYF.